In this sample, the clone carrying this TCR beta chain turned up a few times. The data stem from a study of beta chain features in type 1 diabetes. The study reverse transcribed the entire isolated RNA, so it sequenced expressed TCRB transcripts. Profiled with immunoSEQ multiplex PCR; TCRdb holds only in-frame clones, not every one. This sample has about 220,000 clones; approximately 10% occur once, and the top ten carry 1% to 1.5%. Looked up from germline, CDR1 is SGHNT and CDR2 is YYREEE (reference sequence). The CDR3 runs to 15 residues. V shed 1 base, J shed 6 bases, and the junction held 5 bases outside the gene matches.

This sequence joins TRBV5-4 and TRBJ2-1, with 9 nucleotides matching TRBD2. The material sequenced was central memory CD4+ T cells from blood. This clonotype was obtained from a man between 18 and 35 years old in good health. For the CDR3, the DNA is TGTGCCAGCAGCTTGCCGCTAGCGGGAATCAATGAGCAGTTCTTC. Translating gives CASSLPLAGINEQFF.